The clone carrying this T cell receptor (beta chain) was counted many times. Its target is unknown. The source of the sample is a study of T cells after yellow fever vaccination. Study-level points and caveats: There was a small share of clonotypes that showed up in both the CD4 and CD8 compartments.

TCRdb recomputed calls from the 5' RACE reads with MiXCR, one row per CDR3 protein. The data hold fewer than 100,000 distinct CDR3 sequences, with around 5.5% observed a single time. V dropped 5 bases and J dropped 1 base, with 14 bases sitting between them. The CDR3 spans 15 residues. This clonotype was obtained from a man younger than 30 who received the YFV17D yellow fever vaccine. The chain links TRBV12-3 or TRBV12-4 to TRBJ2-5; tentatively, D is TRBD1 or TRBD2 (5 bases each). Here the sequenced sample was CD8+ T cells sorted from PBMCs, taken 10 days after the yellow fever booster vaccination. The CDR3 is CASSQEGLLQETQYF. CDR3 sequence (DNA): TGTGCCAGCAGTCAAGAGGGGCTCCTCCAAGAGACCCAGTACTTC.